Listed here is a single T cell receptor beta chain. As yet, its antigen is unknown. The sample is drawn from a study of shared clonotypes between healthy human individuals. Study-wide points: Naive CD4 clonotypes overlapped across a few donors at approximately 4.5%. Sampling covered nothing but blood. Tissue TCR repertoires likely differ from those found in blood.

An assay was performed, and its level was deep. Assay used: immunoSEQ multiplex PCR; TCRdb lists only in-frame clones, some missing. The sample yields 600,000 to 750,000 clones, about 92% seen once. The germline V gene encodes CDR1 SEHNR and CDR2 FQNEAQ (reference sequence). Trimming left V 5 bases short and J 0 bases short, with 14 bases between. The CDR3 runs to 15 residues. The TCR was taken from a man aged 18 to 29 in good health. Some clones in this sample may be carry-over from other donors' samples. What was sequenced was memory CD8+ T cells from PBMCs. Noted subset: CD45RO+ cells pooled with CCR7-negative TemRA cells. The chain recombines TRBV7-9 with TRBJ2-7; tentatively, D is TRBD1 or TRBD2 (5 bases each). The CDR3 region has the DNA TGTGCCAGCAGCACGGGACGGCTGAGCTCCTACGAGCAGTACTTC. This gives the protein CASSTGRLSSYEQYF.